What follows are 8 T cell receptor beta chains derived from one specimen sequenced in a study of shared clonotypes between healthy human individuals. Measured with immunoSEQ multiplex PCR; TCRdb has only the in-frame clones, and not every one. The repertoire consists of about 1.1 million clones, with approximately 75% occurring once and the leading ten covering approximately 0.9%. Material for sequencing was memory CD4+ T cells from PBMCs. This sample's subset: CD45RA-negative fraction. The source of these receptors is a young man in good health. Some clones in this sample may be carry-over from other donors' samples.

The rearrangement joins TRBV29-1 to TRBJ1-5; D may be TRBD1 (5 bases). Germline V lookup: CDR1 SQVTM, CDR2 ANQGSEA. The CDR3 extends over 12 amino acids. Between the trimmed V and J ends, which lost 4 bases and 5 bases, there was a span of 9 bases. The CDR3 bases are TGCAGCGTTGGTTGGGGCGATCAGCCCCAGCATTTT. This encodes CSVGWGDQPQHF.

The CDR3 here is CATSRGDRLTNEKLFF. CDR3 bases: TGTGCCACCAGCAGAGGGGACAGGCTGACTAATGAAAAACTGTTTTTT. This chain joins TRBV15 and TRBJ1-4; TRBD1 agrees at 8 bases. Germline V gene sequence: CDR1 LNHNV, CDR2 YYDKDF (reference sequence). The length of the CDR3 is 16 residues. After removal of 1 base from V and 2 bases from J, the junction contained 3 bases not matched to a gene.

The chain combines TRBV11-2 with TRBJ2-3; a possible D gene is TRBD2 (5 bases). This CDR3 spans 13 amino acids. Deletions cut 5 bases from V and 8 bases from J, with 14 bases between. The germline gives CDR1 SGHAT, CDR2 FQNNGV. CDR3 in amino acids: CASSPFFRGTQYF. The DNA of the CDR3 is TGTGCCAGCAGCCCCTTCTTCCGGGGTACGCAGTATTTT.

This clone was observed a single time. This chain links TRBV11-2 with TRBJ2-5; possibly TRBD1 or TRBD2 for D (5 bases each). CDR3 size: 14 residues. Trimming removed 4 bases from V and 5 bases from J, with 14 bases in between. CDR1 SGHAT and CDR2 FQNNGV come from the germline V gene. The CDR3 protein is CASSSTRGDETQYF. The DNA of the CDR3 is TGTGCCAGCAGCTCCACCCGGGGCGATGAGACCCAGTACTTC.

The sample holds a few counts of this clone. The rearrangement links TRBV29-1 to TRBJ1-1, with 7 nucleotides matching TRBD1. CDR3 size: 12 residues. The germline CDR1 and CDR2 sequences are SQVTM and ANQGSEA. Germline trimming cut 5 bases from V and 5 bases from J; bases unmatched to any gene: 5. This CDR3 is CSVLRGLTEAFF. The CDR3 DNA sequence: TGCAGCGTTTTAAGGGGGCTTACTGAAGCTTTCTTT. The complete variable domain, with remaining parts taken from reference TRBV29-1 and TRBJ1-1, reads SAVISQKPSRDICQRGTSLTIQCQVDSQVTMMFWYRQQPGQSLTLIATANQGSEATYESGFVIDKFPISRPNLTFSTLTVSNMSPEDSSIYLCSVLRGLTEAFFGQGTRLTVV.

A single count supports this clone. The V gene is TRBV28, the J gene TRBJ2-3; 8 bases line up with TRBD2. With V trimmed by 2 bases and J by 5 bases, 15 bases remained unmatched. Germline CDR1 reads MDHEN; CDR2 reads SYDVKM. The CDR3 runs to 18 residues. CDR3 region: CASSLAGGAPPDVDTQYF. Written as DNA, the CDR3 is TGTGCCAGCAGTTTAGCGGGAGGTGCCCCGCCCGATGTAGATACGCAGTATTTT.

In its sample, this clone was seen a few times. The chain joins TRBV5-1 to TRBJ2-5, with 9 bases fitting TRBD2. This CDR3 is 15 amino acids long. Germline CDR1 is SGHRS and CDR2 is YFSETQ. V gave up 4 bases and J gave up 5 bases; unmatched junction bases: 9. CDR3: CASSPAVAGVETQYF. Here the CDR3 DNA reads TGCGCCAGCAGCCCGGCGGTAGCGGGAGTTGAGACCCAGTACTTC.

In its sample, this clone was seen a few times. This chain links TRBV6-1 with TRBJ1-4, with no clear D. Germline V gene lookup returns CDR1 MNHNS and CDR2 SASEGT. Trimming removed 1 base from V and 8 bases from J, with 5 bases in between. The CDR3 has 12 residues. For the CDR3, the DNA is TGTGCCAGCAGTGAAGGGTACGAAAAACTGTTTTTT. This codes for CASSEGYEKLFF.